Below are 27 T cell receptor beta chains sequenced from a single sample in a study of T cells in Graves' hyperthyroidism and ophthalmopathy. Amplification targeted TCR beta CDR3 regions from RNA transcripts. An initial round of RT-PCR targeting the TCR CDR3 relied on the HTBI primer set. TCRdb re-analysed the multiplex PCR reads in MiXCR, keeping a single row per CDR3 protein. The data hold 450,000 to 700,000 distinct CDR3 sequences, with roughly 46% observed a single time. The material sequenced was peripheral blood or thyroid tissue (not recorded which). All receptors come from a woman aged 18-29 years with Graves' hyperthyroidism.

As for this clonotype: One base away lies a much larger clone, so this may be a sequencing read error. The chain joins TRBV10-3 to TRBJ1-1, with D unresolved. The CDR3 is 11 amino acids. The germline gives CDR1 ENHRY, CDR2 SYGVKD. The CDR3 DNA reads TGTGCCATCCTCCACGGCACTGAAGCTTCCTTT. Encoded protein: CAILHGTEASF.

This rearrangement joins TRBV7-2 to TRBJ1-1; tentative D call: TRBD1 (5 bases). Germline CDR1 SGHTA, CDR2 FQGNSA. Trimming took 4 bases from V and 6 from J, leaving 24 bases between them. The CDR3 is 17 residues long. This chain's CDR3 is CASSSGRDPRRGPEAFF. In nucleotides, the CDR3 is TGTGCCAGCAGCTCGGGCCGGGACCCCCGAAGAGGCCCTGAAGCTTTCTTT.

The rearrangement links TRBV29-1 to TRBJ2-7, with 9 nucleotides matching TRBD1. V gave up 1 base and J gave up 6 bases; unmatched junction bases: 1. The CDR3 consists of 12 residues. Germline lookup yields CDR1 SQVTM and CDR2 ANQGSEA. The CDR3 loop is CSVEGTGVEQYF. The DNA for the CDR3 is TGCAGCGTTGAAGGGACAGGGGTCGAGCAGTACTTC.

V is TRBV20-1 and J is TRBJ2-3, with D possibly TRBD1 on 5 matching bases. The CDR3 is 13 amino acids. CDR1 and CDR2 from the germline V gene are DFQATT and SNEGSKA (reference sequence). V lost 6 bases and J 5 bases, leaving 15 bases between the germline ends. The CDR3 is CSASPDIGDTQYF. As DNA, the CDR3 is TGCAGTGCGTCCCCGGACATCGGAGATACGCAGTATTTT.

The chain combines TRBV6-2 or TRBV6-3 with TRBJ1-2, with TRBD1 as a possible D gene (6 bases). The V end lost 2 bases, the J end lost 5 bases, and 18 bases lay between the germline ends. Germline CDR1 MNHEY, CDR2 SVGEGT. This CDR3 is 16 amino acids long. In DNA, the CDR3 is TGTGCCAGCAGTTACCCACCACTACGGACAGATTATGGCTACACCTTC. It encodes CASSYPPLRTDYGYTF.

This clonotype was seen ten or more times. The chain joins TRBV2 to TRBJ1-1; no reliable D call. CDR3 length: 11 amino acids. CDR1 and CDR2 (germline): SNHLY, FYNNEI. The V end lost 8 bases, the J end lost 7 bases, and 11 bases lay between the germline ends. As DNA, the CDR3 is TGTGCCAGCGGCTGGGAAAATGAAGCTTTCTTT. Protein sequence: CASGWENEAFF.

To note about this clonotype: This CDR3 fails to terminate in the conserved phenylalanine or tryptophan, so it likely reflects a read error. CDR3 DNA: TGCGCCAGCAGTCCCCGGGACAGGGATACCTACGAGCAGTACCTC. Translating gives CASSPRDRDTYEQYL. The gene calls are TRBV5-1 and TRBJ2-7; 9 bases map to TRBD1. CDR1 is SGHRS, CDR2 YFSETQ, per germline. The CDR3 has 15 residues. J gave up 2 bases and V 5 bases, and 8 bases lay outside the gene matches.

The rearrangement uses TRBV7-2 and TRBJ2-5; TRBD1 matches at 7 bases. This CDR3 region has 12 residues. Losses at the gene ends were 4 bases for V and 9 bases for J; bases not matched to a gene: 5. Germline V gene lookup returns CDR1 SGHTA and CDR2 FQGNSA. This CDR3 is CASSWDSQPQYF. The CDR3 DNA reads as TGTGCCAGCAGCTGGGACAGTCAGCCCCAGTACTTC.

The V call is TRBV2, the J call TRBJ2-5; the D is unclear. CDR3 size: 14 residues. CDR1 is SNHLY, CDR2 FYNNEI, per germline. V shed 6 bases and J shed 7 bases, with 18 bases lying between them. The CDR3: CASRQIRSFWTQYF. For the CDR3, the DNA is TGTGCCAGCAGACAAATTCGGAGTTTTTGGACCCAGTACTTC.

This clonotype was recorded at least ten times. The chain carries TRBV27 and TRBJ1-1, with TRBD1 matching over 12 bases. CDR1 and CDR2 (germline): MNHEY, SMNVEV (reference sequence). The CDR3 is 15 amino acids. Trimming removed 0 bases from V and 5 bases from J; junction bases left unmatched: 1. The CDR3 nucleotides read TGTGCCAGCAGTTTATCGGGACAGGGGGCGACTGAAGCTTTCTTT. Residues: CASSLSGQGATEAFF.

The J gene is TRBJ1-4, the V gene TRBV2; the match to TRBD1 covers 7 bases. Germline-derived CDR1 and CDR2 are SNHLY and FYNNEI. This CDR3 is built from 17 residues. J was trimmed by 10 bases and V by 1 base; bases with no gene match: 15. The CDR3 region is CASSEVGRQGVSGKLFF. As DNA, the CDR3 is TGTGCCAGCAGTGAAGTGGGGCGACAGGGCGTTTCGGGAAAACTGTTTTTT.

The chain couples TRBV6-1 to TRBJ1-2; D not resolved. V was cut by 6 bases and J by 8 bases, with 16 bases left in between. The germline V gene encodes CDR1 MNHNS and CDR2 SASEGT. This CDR3 has 13 amino acids. The CDR3 coding sequence is TGTGCCAGCAGGCGCGGACTAGCGGGAGGCTACACCTTC. Its translation: CASRRGLAGGYTF.

This clonotype appeared many times. The V and J genes are TRBV7-2 and TRBJ1-5; D call uncertain. Trimming pared 0 bases from V and 9 bases from J, leaving 9 bases between. The CDR3 totals 13 residues. The germline gives CDR1 SGHTA, CDR2 FQGNSA. The CDR3 bases are TGTGCCAGCAGCTTAGCTGTCGGCCGGCCCCAGCATTTT. Residues: CASSLAVGRPQHF.

A few counts support this clonotype. This chain joins TRBV5-4 and TRBJ1-4; 7 nucleotides agree with TRBD1. The length of the CDR3 is 13 residues. V shed 2 bases, J shed 10 bases, and the junction held 5 bases outside the gene matches. Germline CDR1 reads SGHNT; CDR2 reads YYREEE (reference sequence). For the CDR3, the DNA is TGTGCCAGCAGCTTCGACAGGGCTGCAAAACTGTTTTTT. Translating gives CASSFDRAAKLFF.

The gene calls are TRBV7-3 and TRBJ2-5; the match to TRBD2 covers 9 bases. CDR3 size: 16 residues. Germline CDR1 is SGHTA and CDR2 is FQGTGA. V was clipped by 5 bases and J by 3 bases; unmatched bases: 10. The CDR3 region is CASSLAGNLKKETQYF. The CDR3 region has the DNA TGTGCCAGCAGCCTAGCGGGGAATCTGAAGAAAGAGACCCAGTACTTC.

For this clonotype: A much larger clone lies one base from this, so it may be a read error. The rearrangement joins TRBV6-4 to TRBJ1-1, with D uncertain. Germline V lookup: CDR1 MRHNA, CDR2 SNTAGT. Trimming left V 5 bases short and J 4 bases short, with 14 bases between. This CDR3 spans 14 amino acids. CDR3 loop: CASSSGDMSTEAFF. The CDR3 nucleotides read TGTGCCAGCAGTTCGGGAGACATGAGCACTGAAGCTTTCTTT.

V gene TRBV20-1 combines with J gene TRBJ1-2, with D possibly TRBD1 on 5 matching bases. The V gene's germline CDR1 is DFQATT and CDR2 SNEGSKA (reference sequence). CDR3 size: 18 residues. Trimming removed 6 bases from V and 4 bases from J, with 30 bases in between. In DNA form, the CDR3 reads TGCAGTGCAGCCCAAGGGTCCGGGGGAGATATAGAGAGCTATGGCTACACCTTC. It encodes CSAAQGSGGDIESYGYTF.

J is TRBJ2-5 and V is TRBV10-3; 7 nucleotides match TRBD2. The germline V gene encodes CDR1 ENHRY and CDR2 SYGVKD. With V trimmed by 0 bases and J by 5 bases, 3 bases remained unmatched. The CDR3 spans 14 residues. The CDR3 coding sequence is TGTGCCATCAGTGAGTCTGGCGGGAGTGAGACCCAGTACTTC. Protein: CAISESGGSETQYF.

The CDR3 is CASSPWTSGGGEKLFF. The CDR3 DNA sequence: TGTGCCAGCAGCCCGTGGACTAGCGGGGGCGGTGAAAAACTGTTTTTT. The chain joins TRBV7-8 to TRBJ1-4, with D perhaps matching TRBD1 (6 bases). V was shortened by 5 bases and J by 7 bases, with 20 bases between the two germline ends. CDR1 and CDR2 (germline): SGHVS, FQNEAQ. This CDR3 comprises 16 residues.

This clonotype showed up just once. The chain uses TRBV2 and TRBJ1-6, with TRBD1 matching over 9 bases. V was clipped by 6 bases and J by 9 bases; unmatched bases: 9. CDR3 length equals 15 residues. Germline V gives CDR1 SNHLY, CDR2 FYNNEI. This chain's CDR3 is CASRPGTGTSSPLHF. As DNA, the CDR3 is TGTGCCAGCAGGCCCGGGACAGGGACTTCTTCACCCCTCCACTTT.

The chain has TRBV5-6 and TRBJ1-2; 8 bases are a match to TRBD1. The CDR3 has 14 amino acids. J lost 8 bases, V lost 0 bases, and 6 bases had no gene match. Germline V CDR1 and CDR2: SGHDT, YYEEEE. The CDR3: CASSLASDRGGYTF. In DNA form, the CDR3 reads TGTGCCAGCAGCTTGGCGTCCGACAGGGGCGGCTACACCTTC.

V and J are TRBV29-1 and TRBJ1-4, with a tentative D call TRBD1 (5 bases). From germline, CDR1 is SQVTM and CDR2 ANQGSEA. The ends were cut back, 6 bases at V and 4 bases at J, with 9 bases in the middle. This CDR3 contains 12 residues. The CDR3 is CSVGPRNEKLFF. CDR3 bases: TGCAGCGTGGGACCGCGTAATGAAAAACTGTTTTTT.

The rearrangement uses TRBV20-1 and TRBJ1-1, with D possibly matching TRBD1 (5 bases). The length of the CDR3 is 13 residues. V was clipped by 4 bases and J by 14 bases, with 23 bases between them. The germline gives CDR1 DFQATT, CDR2 SNEGSKA (reference sequence). CDR3: CSANQGTDNEQFF. CDR3 sequence (DNA): TGCAGTGCTAACCAAGGGACGGATAATGAGCAGTTCTTT.

This clonotype was seen many times. The V and J genes are TRBV18 and TRBJ1-2; 9 bases line up with TRBD1. J gave up 10 bases and V 4 bases, and 13 bases lay outside the gene matches. CDR3 length: 15 amino acids. Germline-derived CDR1 and CDR2 are KGHSH and LQKENI. The CDR3 DNA follows: TGTGCCAGCTCACGGACTCCGGGACAGGGCGTGTACTACACCTTC. Residues: CASSRTPGQGVYYTF.

In DNA, the CDR3 is TGTGCCAGCAGGTTGGAGGGGCGGCAGGCCGAGCAGTACTTC. Its protein product is CASRLEGRQAEQYF. This chain connects TRBV7-9 to TRBJ2-7, with D tentatively TRBD2 (6 bases). V dropped 6 bases and J dropped 6 bases, with 18 bases sitting between them. Germline values: CDR1 SEHNR, CDR2 FQNEAQ (reference sequence). The CDR3 loop spans 14 amino acids.

The chain couples TRBV6-1 to TRBJ2-6; no clear D. CDR1 and CDR2 (germline): MNHNS, SASEGT. Trimming stripped 5 bases from V and 0 bases from J, with 14 bases between. This CDR3 has 17 residues. CDR3 region: CASSRESPYSGANVLTF. The CDR3 nucleotides are TGTGCCAGCAGTAGAGAATCACCGTACTCTGGGGCCAACGTCCTGACTTTC.

This clonotype was seen at least ten times. The chain is built from TRBV24-1 and TRBJ2-5; TRBD1 matches at 9 bases. The CDR3 runs 16 residues. The V and J ends lost 2 bases and 1 base, in that order; junction bases with no gene match: 4. The germline gives CDR1 KGHDR, CDR2 SFDVKD. The CDR3 bases are TGTGCCACCAGTGATTACGGGACAGGGTCCCAAGAGACCCAGTACTTC. Amino acids: CATSDYGTGSQETQYF.